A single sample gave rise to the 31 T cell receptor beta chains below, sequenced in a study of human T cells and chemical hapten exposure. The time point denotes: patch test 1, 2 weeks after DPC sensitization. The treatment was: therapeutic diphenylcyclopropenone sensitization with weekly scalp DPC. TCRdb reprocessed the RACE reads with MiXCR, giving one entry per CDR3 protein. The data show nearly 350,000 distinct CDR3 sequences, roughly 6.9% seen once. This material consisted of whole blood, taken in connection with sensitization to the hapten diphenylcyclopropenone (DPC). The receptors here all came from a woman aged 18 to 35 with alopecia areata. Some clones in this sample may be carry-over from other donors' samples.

The CDR3 spells CASSQVRGVGNTGELFF. CDR3 bases: TGCGCCAGCAGCCAAGTCCGGGGGGTCGGGAACACCGGGGAGCTGTTTTTT. The chain is built from TRBV4-3 and TRBJ2-2, with 7 positions matching TRBD2. With V trimmed by 1 base and J by 1 base, 6 bases remained unmatched. This CDR3 comprises 17 residues. CDR1 and CDR2 from the germline V gene are LGHNA and YSLEER.

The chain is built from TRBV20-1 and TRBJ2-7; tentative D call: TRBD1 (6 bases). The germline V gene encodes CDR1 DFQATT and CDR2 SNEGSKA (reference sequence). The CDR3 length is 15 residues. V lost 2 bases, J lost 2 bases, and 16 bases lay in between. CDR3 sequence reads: CSARHTGKLTYEQYF. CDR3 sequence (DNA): TGCAGTGCTAGACATACAGGGAAGTTGACCTACGAGCAGTACTTC.

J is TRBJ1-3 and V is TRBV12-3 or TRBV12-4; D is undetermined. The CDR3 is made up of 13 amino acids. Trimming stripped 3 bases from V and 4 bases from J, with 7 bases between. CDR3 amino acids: CASSFIPGNTIYF. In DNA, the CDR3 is TGTGCCAGCAGTTTTATCCCGGGAAACACCATATATTTT.

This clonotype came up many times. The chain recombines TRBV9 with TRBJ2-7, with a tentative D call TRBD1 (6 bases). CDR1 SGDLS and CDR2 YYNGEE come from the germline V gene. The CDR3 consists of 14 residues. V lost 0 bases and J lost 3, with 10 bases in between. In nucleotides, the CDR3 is TGTGCCAGCAGCGTAGCTGTGACAGGCTACGAGCAGTACTTC. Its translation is CASSVAVTGYEQYF.

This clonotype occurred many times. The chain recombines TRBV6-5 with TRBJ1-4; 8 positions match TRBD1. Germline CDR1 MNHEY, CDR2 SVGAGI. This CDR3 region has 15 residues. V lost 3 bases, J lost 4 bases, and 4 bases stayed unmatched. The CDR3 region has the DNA TGTGCCAGCAGTTATGGGACAGGTTTTAATGAAAAACTGTTTTTT. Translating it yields CASSYGTGFNEKLFF.

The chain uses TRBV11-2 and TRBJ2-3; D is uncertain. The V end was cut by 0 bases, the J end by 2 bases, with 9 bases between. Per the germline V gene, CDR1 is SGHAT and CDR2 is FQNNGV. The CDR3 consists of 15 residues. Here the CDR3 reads CASSLEVGVTDTQYF. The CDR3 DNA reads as TGTGCCAGCAGCTTAGAAGTTGGGGTCACAGATACGCAGTATTTT.

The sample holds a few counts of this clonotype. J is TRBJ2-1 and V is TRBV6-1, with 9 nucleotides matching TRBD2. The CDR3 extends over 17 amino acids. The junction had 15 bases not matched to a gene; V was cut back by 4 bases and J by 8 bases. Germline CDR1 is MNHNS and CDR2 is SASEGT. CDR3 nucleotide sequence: TGTGCCAGCAGTGCTTCTGGCGGGGGGGATTTCATCGATGAGCAGTTCTTC. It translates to CASSASGGGDFIDEQFF.

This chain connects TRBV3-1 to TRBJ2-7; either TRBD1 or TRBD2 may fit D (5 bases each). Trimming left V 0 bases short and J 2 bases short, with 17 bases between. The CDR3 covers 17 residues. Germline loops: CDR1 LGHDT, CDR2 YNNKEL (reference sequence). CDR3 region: CASSQDRSQGVAYEQYF. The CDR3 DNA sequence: TGTGCCAGCAGCCAAGATAGGTCGCAGGGAGTCGCCTACGAGCAGTACTTC.

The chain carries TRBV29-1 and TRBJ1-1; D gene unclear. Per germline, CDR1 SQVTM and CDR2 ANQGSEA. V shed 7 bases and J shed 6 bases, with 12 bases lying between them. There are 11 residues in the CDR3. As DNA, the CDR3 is TGCAGCGCCCCACGTGGATCTGAAGCTTTCTTT. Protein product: CSAPRGSEAFF.

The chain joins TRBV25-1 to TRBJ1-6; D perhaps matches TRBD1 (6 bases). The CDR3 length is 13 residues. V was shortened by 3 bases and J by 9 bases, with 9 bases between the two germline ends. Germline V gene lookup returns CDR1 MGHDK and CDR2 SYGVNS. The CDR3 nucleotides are TGTGCCAGCAGTGATTTCAGGGGTTCACCCCTCCACTTT. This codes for CASSDFRGSPLHF. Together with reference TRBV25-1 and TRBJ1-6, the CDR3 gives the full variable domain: EADIYQTPRYLVIGTGKKITLECSQTMGHDKMYWYQQDPGMELHLIHYSYGVNSTEKGDLSSESTVSRIRTEHFPLTLESARPSHTSQYLCASSDFRGSPLHFGNGTRLTVT.

CDR3 loop: CASRRPEAFF. In nucleotides, the CDR3 is TGTGCCAGCAGGAGGCCTGAAGCTTTCTTT. This sequence joins TRBV6-1 and TRBJ1-1, with D unclear. The germline V gene encodes CDR1 MNHNS and CDR2 SASEGT. Between the trimmed V and J ends, which lost 6 bases and 6 bases, there was a span of 5 bases. The CDR3 has 10 amino acids.

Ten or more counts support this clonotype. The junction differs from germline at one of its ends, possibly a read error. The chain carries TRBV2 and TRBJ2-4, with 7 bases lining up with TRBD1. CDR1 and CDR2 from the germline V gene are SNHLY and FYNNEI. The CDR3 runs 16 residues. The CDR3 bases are TGTGCCAGCAGGGATAATAAACAGGGGTCCAAGAACATTCAGTACTTC. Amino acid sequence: CASRDNKQGSKNIQYF.

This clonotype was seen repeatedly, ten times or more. CDR3 residues: CASSGTGRGGNEQYF. In DNA form, the CDR3 reads TGCGCCAGCAGTGGGACAGGGAGGGGAGGAAACGAGCAGTACTTC. The chain couples TRBV10-2 to TRBJ2-7; D is perhaps TRBD1 (8 bases). CDR3 length: 15 residues. V shed 4 bases and J shed 5 bases, with 18 bases lying between them. Germline V CDR1 and CDR2: WSHSY, SAAADI.

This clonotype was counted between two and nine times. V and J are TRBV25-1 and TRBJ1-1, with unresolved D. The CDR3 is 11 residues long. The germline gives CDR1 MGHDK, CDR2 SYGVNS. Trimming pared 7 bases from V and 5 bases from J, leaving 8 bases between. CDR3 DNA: TGTGCCAGCATTGAGGCGACTGAAGCTTTCTTT. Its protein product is CASIEATEAFF.

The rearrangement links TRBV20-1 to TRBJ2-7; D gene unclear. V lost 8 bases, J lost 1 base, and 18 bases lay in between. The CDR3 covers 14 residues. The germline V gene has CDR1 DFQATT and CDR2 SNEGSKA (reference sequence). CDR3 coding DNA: TGCAGTTCTCTACATAAGGGAAGGTCCTACGAGCAGTACTTC. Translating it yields CSSLHKGRSYEQYF.

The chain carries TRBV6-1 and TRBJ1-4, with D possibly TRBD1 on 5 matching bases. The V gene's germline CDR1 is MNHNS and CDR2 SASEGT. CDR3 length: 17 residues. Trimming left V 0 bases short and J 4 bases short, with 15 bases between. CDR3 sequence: CASSEALSRQSNEKLFF. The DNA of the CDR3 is TGTGCCAGCAGTGAAGCTTTAAGTCGACAGAGTAATGAAAAACTGTTTTTT.

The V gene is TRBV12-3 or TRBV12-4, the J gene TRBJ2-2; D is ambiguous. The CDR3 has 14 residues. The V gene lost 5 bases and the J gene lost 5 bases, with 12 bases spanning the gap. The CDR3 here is CASSPLESTGELFF. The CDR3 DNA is TGTGCCAGCAGTCCCCTGGAGAGTACCGGGGAGCTGTTTTTT.

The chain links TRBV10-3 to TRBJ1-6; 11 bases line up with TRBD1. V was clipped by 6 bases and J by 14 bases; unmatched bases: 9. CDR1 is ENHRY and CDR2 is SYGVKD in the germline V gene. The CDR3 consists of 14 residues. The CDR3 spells CAIRPGQGDLALHF. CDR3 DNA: TGTGCCATCAGACCGGGACAGGGGGATTTGGCCCTCCACTTT.

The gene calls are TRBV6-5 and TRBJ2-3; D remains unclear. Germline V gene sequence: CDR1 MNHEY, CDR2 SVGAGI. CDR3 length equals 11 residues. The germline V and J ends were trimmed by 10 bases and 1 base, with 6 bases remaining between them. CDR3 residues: CATLGTDTQYF. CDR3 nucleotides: TGTGCCACGCTGGGCACAGATACGCAGTATTTT.

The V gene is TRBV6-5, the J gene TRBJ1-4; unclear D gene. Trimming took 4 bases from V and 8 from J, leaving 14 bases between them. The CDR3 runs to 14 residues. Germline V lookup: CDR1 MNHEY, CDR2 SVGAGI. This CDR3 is CASSSSLPGEKLFF. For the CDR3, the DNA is TGTGCCAGCAGTTCCTCACTGCCCGGAGAAAAACTGTTTTTT.

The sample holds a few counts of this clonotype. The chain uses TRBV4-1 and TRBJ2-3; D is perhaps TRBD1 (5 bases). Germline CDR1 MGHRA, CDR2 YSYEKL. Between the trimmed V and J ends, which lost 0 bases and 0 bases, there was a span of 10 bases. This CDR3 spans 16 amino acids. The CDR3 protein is CASSQEGRYSTDTQYF. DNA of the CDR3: TGCGCCAGCAGCCAAGAGGGGCGTTACAGCACAGATACGCAGTATTTT.

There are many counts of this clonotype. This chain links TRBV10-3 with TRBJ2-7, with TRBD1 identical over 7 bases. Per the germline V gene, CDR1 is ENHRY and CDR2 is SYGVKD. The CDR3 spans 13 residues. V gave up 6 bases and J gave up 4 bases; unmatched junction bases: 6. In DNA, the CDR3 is TGTGCCATCAGCGACAGGGAAAGGTACGAGCAGTACTTC. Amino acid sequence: CAISDRERYEQYF.

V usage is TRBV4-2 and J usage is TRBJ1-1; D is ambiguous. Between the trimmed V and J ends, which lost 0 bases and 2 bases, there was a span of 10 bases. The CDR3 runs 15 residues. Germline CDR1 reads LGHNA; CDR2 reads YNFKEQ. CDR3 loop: CASSQDLSSNTEAFF. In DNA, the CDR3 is TGTGCCAGCAGCCAAGATTTGAGCAGTAACACTGAAGCTTTCTTT.

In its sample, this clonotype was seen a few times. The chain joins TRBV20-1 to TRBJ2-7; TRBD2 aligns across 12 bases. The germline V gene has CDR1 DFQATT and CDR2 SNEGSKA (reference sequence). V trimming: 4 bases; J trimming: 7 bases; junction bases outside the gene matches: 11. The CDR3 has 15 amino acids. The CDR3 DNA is TGCAGTGCTAAAGGACTAGCGGGGACCTACCATGAGCAGTACTTC. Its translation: CSAKGLAGTYHEQYF.

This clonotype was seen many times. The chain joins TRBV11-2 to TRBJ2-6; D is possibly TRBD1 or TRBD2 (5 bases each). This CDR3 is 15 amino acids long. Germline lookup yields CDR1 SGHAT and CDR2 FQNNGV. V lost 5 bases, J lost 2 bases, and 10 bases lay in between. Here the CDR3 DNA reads TGTGCCAGCAGCCCGGGGCTAGCTGGGGCCAACGTCCTGACTTTC. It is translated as CASSPGLAGANVLTF.

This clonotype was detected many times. CDR3 bases: TGCACCGTGCTGGGCGGGGGGGCCGAAGAGACCCAGTACTTC. It specifies CTVLGGGAEETQYF. The V and J genes are TRBV29-1 and TRBJ2-5; 9 nucleotides match TRBD2. CDR3 length: 14 amino acids. Germline CDR1 is SQVTM and CDR2 is ANQGSEA.

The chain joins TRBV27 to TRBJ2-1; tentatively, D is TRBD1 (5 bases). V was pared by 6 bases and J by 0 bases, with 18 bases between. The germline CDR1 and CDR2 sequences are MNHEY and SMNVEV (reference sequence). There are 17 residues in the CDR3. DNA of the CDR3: TGTGCCAGCAGCCCCCGGCAGGGATACACCTCCTACAATGAGCAGTTCTTC. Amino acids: CASSPRQGYTSYNEQFF.

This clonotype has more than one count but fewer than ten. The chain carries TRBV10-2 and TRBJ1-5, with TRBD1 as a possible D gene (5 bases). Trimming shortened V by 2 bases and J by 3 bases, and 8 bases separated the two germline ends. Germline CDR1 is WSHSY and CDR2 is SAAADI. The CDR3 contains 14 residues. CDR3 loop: CASSEPGHNQPQHF. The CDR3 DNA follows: TGCGCCAGCAGTGAGCCAGGACACAATCAGCCCCAGCATTTT.

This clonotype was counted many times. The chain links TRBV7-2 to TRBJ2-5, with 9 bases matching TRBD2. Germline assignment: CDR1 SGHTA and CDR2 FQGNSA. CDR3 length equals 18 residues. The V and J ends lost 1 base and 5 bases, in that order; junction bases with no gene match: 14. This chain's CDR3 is CASSLEIRVSGGSETQYF. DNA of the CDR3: TGTGCCAGCAGCTTAGAAATACGGGTTAGCGGGGGCTCGGAGACCCAGTACTTC.

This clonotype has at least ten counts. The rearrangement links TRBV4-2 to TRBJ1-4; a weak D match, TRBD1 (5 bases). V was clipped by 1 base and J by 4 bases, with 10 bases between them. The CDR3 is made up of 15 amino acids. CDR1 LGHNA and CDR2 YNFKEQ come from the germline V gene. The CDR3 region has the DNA TGTGCCAGCAGCCAAGTAGCAGGGCTTAATGAAAAACTGTTTTTT. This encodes CASSQVAGLNEKLFF.

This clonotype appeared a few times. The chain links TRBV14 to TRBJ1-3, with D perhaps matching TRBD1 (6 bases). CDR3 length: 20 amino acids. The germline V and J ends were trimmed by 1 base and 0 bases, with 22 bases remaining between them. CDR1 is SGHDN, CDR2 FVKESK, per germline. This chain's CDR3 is CASSQVVTGSGRLSGNTIYF. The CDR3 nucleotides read TGTGCCAGCAGCCAAGTTGTAACAGGGTCCGGTCGGCTCTCTGGAAACACCATATATTTT.